This T cell receptor (beta chain) was recovered during a study of cytomegalovirus exposure and HLA in healthy donors. Clones were read by immunoSEQ multiplex PCR, and TCRdb kept only the in-frame ones, dropping some. Of roughly 120,000 clones in the sample, 70% to 90% were seen once. Broader study findings: Cytomegalovirus-associated status was assigned to more than 150 TCR beta chains.

The CDR3 consists of 15 residues. Looked up from germline, CDR1 is SGDLS and CDR2 is YYNGEE. The V end lost 4 bases, the J end lost 3 bases, and 17 bases lay between the germline ends. While the first cohort had around 700 subjects, the donors belonged to the separate validation cohort of roughly 120 subjects. Concerning this clone: The antigen is undetermined.

Sequenced: PBMCs. The genes are TRBV9 and TRBJ2-7; D is possibly TRBD2 (6 bases). The sequence was collected from a woman aged 25 to 39 in good health and CMV-seropositive. CDR3 sequence reads: CASSPSGRGIYEQYF. CDR3 nucleotides: TGTGCCAGCAGCCCCTCGGGGCGGGGCATCTACGAGCAGTACTTC.